The following is a T cell receptor (beta chain) sequence with its context. The antigen is unknown. The data are from a study of OX40 agonist ivuxolimab in advanced cancers. Study as a whole: Partial responses occurred in three patients (one hepatocellular carcinoma, two cutaneous melanoma). General study points: CD8+ T cells averaged more expanded clones than CD4+. Researchers did not determine the expanded peripheral T cells' antigen specificity. It was also the case that some nonresponders had low normalized T-cell clonal expansion.

This CDR3 has 15 residues. Trimming cost V 0 bases and J 6 bases; bases outside gene matches: 6. In germline, CDR1 is SGDLS, CDR2 YYNGEE. Libraries were prepared by immunoSEQ multiplex PCR; TCRdb keeps only in-frame clonotypes and omits some of them. The sample yields fewer than 30,000 clones, over 60% seen once. This sequence joins TRBV9 and TRBJ2-3, with 8 nucleotides matching TRBD2. The sequencing here drew on CD4+ or CD8+ T cells sorted from blood, taken in a trial of the OX40 agonist ivuxolimab. This sequence originates from an adult with an advanced solid tumor such as melanoma, head and neck, liver or kidney cancer. CDR3 amino acids: CASSVGRGASDTQYF. DNA for the CDR3: TGTGCCAGCAGCGTAGGGCGGGGGGCCTCCGATACGCAGTATTTT.